The clone carrying this TCR beta chain has only a few counts. Its antigen is as yet unknown. These data are taken from a study of T cells in Graves' hyperthyroidism and ophthalmopathy. Study-level findings and limits: Progression to ophthalmopathy was predicted a median of approximately 6.4 months early.

RNA transcripts were the template for amplifying TCR beta CDR3 regions. Using the HTBI primer set, a first-round RT-PCR was run on the TCR CDR3. TCRdb called the multiplex PCR reads again in MiXCR, with one record for every CDR3 protein. This sample has 300,000 or so distinct CDR3 sequences, with approximately 22% found just once. The TCR originated in a woman aged 45-59 years with Graves' hyperthyroidism. The sample consisted of blood.

CDR3 DNA: TGTGCCTGGGGCAAGGGGGATTCCAGGGCCCAATGGGGGAACACTGAAGCTTTCTTT. This sequence encodes CAWGKGDSRAQWGNTEAFF. J is TRBJ1-1 and V is TRBV30; possibly TRBD1 for D (6 bases). This CDR3 comprises 19 residues. Germline V gives CDR1 GTSNPN, CDR2 SVGIG (reference sequence). V lost 5 bases and J lost 1, with 29 bases in between.